One TCR beta chain is described in this entry. The source of the sample is a study of blood T cell repertoires in COVID-19. The CDR3 extends over 16 amino acids. Germline-derived CDR1 and CDR2 are MNHNS and SASEGT. V was clipped by 2 bases and J by 2 bases, with 14 bases between them. Produced via immunoSEQ multiplex PCR; TCRdb's table is partial and in-frame only. The table lists around 420,000 clones, roughly 88% of them singletons. The rearrangement links TRBV6-1 to TRBJ2-3; a weak D match, TRBD1 (5 bases). The TCR originated in a woman aged 40 to 50 with acute COVID-19. Sequencing used PBMCs or T cells enriched from blood (not recorded which). CDR3 sequence (DNA): TGTGCCAGCAGTGAAAGTTACAGGCCTTTCACAGATACGCAGTATTTT. Translation: CASSESYRPFTDTQYF.